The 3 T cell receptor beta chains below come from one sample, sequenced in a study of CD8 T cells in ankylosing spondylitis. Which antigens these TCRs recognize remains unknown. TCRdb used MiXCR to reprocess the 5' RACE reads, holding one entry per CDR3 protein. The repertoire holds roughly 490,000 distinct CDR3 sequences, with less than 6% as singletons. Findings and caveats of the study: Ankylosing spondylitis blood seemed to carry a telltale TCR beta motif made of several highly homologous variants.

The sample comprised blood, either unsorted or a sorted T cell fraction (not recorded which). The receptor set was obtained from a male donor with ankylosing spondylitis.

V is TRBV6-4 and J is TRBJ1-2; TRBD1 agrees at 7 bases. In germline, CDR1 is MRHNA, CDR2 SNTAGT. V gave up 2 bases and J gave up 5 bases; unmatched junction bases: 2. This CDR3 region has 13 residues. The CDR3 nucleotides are TGTGCCAGCAGTGACAGGGGGCGGTATGGCTACACCTTC. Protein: CASSDRGRYGYTF.

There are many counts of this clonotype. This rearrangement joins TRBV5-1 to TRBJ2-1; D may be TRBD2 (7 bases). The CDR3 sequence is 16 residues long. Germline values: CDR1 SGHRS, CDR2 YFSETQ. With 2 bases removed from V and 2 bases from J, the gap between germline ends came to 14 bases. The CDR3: CASSFGWRGPYNEQFF. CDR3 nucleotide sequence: TGCGCCAGCAGCTTCGGCTGGCGGGGGCCCTACAATGAGCAGTTCTTC.

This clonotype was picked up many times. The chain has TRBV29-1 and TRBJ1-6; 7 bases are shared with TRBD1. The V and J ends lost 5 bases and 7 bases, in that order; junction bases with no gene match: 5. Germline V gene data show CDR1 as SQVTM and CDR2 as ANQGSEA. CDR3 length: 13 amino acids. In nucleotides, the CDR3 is TGCAGCGTTAAAACAGGGGTGAATTCACCCCTCCACTTT. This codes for CSVKTGVNSPLHF.